This T cell receptor beta chain was sequenced during a study of blood T cell repertoires in COVID-19. At the level of the study: PBMCs, B-cell-depleted T cells, or T cells were the source of the cDNA or gDNA that made up the material.

The germline V and J ends were trimmed by 2 bases and 8 bases, with 6 bases remaining between them. The CDR3 spans 11 residues. Germline V lookup: CDR1 SEHNR, CDR2 FQNEAQ (reference sequence). Seattle cases were enrolled at active infection and followed longitudinally. The assay was immunoSEQ multiplex PCR, and TCRdb's table has in-frame clones only and misses some. The sample comprises 300,000 to 400,000 clones, 88% of which are singletons, and about 6.7% rests with the top ten. The chain employs TRBV7-9 and TRBJ1-2; D gene uncertain. The TCR comes from a woman in her sixties or seventies with COVID-19, enrolled during active disease. Sequencing used peripheral blood. The chain's CDR3 is CASSLFGGYTF. Written as DNA, the CDR3 is TGTGCCAGCAGCTTATTCGGGGGCTACACCTTC.